Following are 10 T cell receptor beta chains from one sample sequenced in a study of blood T cells in healthy people across ages (dated by TCRdb to the mid-2010s). Library preparation was by 5' RACE. A second PCR of 7 to 11 cycles was performed with a sample-barcoded 5' primer and a J-beta primer mix. TCRdb itself trimmed the public reads at Q25 with fastp, ran MiXCR and retained productive beta chains. CDR3 protein sequences are deduplicated, and each keeps its most common genes and DNA. A total of roughly 1.9 million distinct CDR3 sequences appear in this sample, about two fifths of them only once. About 21% of the sample goes to the ten largest clones. The sample taken for sequencing was blood. These receptor sequences come from a human donor in good health.

V and J are TRBV12-3 or TRBV12-4 and TRBJ2-2, with D tentatively TRBD1 or TRBD2 (5 bases each). This CDR3 spans 16 amino acids. V was shortened by 6 bases and J by 3 bases, with 17 bases between the two germline ends. The DNA of the CDR3 is TGTGCCAGCAGCTCGGACTGGACGGGGCACACCGGGGAGCTGTTTTTT. Residues: CASSSDWTGHTGELFF.

This chain joins TRBV27 and TRBJ1-1; possible D gene TRBD1, 5 bases. Germline V gives CDR1 MNHEY, CDR2 SMNVEV (reference sequence). CDR3 length: 13 amino acids. The germline V and J ends were trimmed by 1 base and 4 bases, with 7 bases remaining between them. The CDR3 DNA sequence: TGTGCCAGCAGTTTATACAGGACCACTGAAGCTTTCTTT. It translates to CASSLYRTTEAFF.

The rearrangement uses TRBV24-1 and TRBJ2-5; 8 bases are shared with TRBD1. Germline lookup yields CDR1 KGHDR and CDR2 SFDVKD. V gave up 4 bases and J gave up 5 bases; unmatched junction bases: 5. The CDR3 covers 14 residues. The CDR3 DNA is TGTGCCACCAGTGAGGCAGGGGGCGCGGAGACCCAGTACTTC. Encoded protein: CATSEAGGAETQYF.

The chain uses TRBV29-1 and TRBJ1-1; 10 bases fit TRBD1. Germline assignment: CDR1 SQVTM and CDR2 ANQGSEA. This CDR3 has 15 amino acids. V was clipped by 4 bases and J by 5 bases; unmatched bases: 10. The CDR3 is CSVVGTGVVRTEAFF. CDR3 DNA sequence: TGCAGCGTTGTGGGGACAGGGGTGGTTCGGACTGAAGCTTTCTTT.

The sample holds a few counts of this clonotype. The chain recombines TRBV28 with TRBJ1-1; a weak D match, TRBD1 (5 bases). Germline V CDR1 and CDR2: MDHEN, SYDVKM. V was pared by 7 bases and J by 4 bases, with 16 bases between. This CDR3 comprises 14 residues. CDR3 amino acids: CASTRLLGRTEAFF. CDR3 coding DNA: TGTGCCAGCACCCGCCTTTTGGGGCGCACTGAAGCTTTCTTT.

The chain has TRBV20-1 and TRBJ2-7; TRBD2 aligns across 8 bases. Germline V CDR1 and CDR2: DFQATT, SNEGSKA (reference sequence). With 4 bases clipped from V and 7 bases from J, the junction kept 12 bases outside the gene matches. CDR3 length equals 14 residues. The chain's CDR3 is CSAKLPAGGGEQYF. CDR3 DNA sequence: TGCAGTGCTAAACTGCCTGCGGGGGGAGGGGAGCAGTACTTC.

The chain couples TRBV29-1 to TRBJ2-1; 11 nucleotides match TRBD2. The CDR3 has 13 residues. Germline assignment: CDR1 SQVTM and CDR2 ANQGSEA. Trimming took 6 bases from V and 7 from J; bases not matched to a gene: 5. Here the CDR3 reads CSVGGLAANEQFF. The CDR3 coding sequence is TGCAGCGTCGGGGGACTAGCGGCGAATGAGCAGTTCTTC.

The table lists this clonotype with a few counts. This sequence joins TRBV20-1 and TRBJ2-1, with 8 bases lining up with TRBD2. V lost 1 base and J lost 2; bases outside the gene matches: 4. Per germline, CDR1 DFQATT and CDR2 SNEGSKA (reference sequence). The CDR3 loop spans 15 amino acids. Here the CDR3 DNA reads TGCAGTGCTAGAGGTACTAGCGGAACCTACAATGAGCAGTTCTTC. Its translation: CSARGTSGTYNEQFF.

A few counts support this clonotype. This chain uses TRBV4-1 with TRBJ1-6; D not resolved. V lost 0 bases to trimming and J lost 10 bases, with 10 bases between them. This CDR3 is 14 amino acids long. Germline V gene sequence: CDR1 MGHRA, CDR2 YSYEKL. CDR3 loop: CASSQELRASPLHF. The CDR3 DNA reads as TGCGCCAGCAGCCAAGAGTTGAGGGCATCACCCCTCCACTTT.

The chain carries TRBV4-1 and TRBJ1-4; 7 bases agree with TRBD1. Germline V gives CDR1 MGHRA, CDR2 YSYEKL. There are 16 residues in the CDR3. With V trimmed by 4 bases and J by 8 bases, 13 bases remained unmatched. CDR3 nucleotides: TGCGCCAGCAGCCTCGGCCCTAGACAGGGCGGAGAAAAACTGTTTTTT. Protein product: CASSLGPRQGGEKLFF.